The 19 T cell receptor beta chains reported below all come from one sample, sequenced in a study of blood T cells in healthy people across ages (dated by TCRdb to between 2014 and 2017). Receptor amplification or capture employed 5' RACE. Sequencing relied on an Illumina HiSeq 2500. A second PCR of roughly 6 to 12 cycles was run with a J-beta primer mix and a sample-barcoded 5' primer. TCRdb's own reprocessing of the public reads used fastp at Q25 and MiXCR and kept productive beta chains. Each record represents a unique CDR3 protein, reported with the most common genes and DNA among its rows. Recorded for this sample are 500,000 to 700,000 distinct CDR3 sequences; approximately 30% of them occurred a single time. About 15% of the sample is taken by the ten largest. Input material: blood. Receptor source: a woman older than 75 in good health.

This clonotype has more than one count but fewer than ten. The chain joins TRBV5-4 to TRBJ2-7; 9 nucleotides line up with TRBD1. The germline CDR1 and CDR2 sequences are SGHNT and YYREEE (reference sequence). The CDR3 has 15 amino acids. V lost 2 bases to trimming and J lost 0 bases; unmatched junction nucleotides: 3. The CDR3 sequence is CASSLQGANSYEQYF. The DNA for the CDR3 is TGTGCCAGCAGCTTACAGGGGGCTAACTCCTACGAGCAGTACTTC.

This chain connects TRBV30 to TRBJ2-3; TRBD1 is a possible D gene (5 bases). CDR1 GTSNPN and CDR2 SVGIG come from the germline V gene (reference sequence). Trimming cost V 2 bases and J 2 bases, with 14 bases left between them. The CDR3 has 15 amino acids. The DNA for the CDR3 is TGTGCCTGGAGTCTGTCAGGGCAACCCACAGATACGCAGTATTTT. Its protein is CAWSLSGQPTDTQYF.

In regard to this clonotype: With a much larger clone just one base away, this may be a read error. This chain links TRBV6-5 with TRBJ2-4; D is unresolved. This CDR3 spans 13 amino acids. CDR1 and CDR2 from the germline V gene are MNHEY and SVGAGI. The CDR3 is CACSVRAANIQYF. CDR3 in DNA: TGTGCCTGCAGCGTACGGGCCGCGAACATTCAGTACTTC.

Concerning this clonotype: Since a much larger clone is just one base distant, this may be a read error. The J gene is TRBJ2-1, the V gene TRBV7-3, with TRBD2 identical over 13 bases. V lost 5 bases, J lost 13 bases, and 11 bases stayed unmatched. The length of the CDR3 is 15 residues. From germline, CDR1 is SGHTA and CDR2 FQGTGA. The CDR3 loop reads CASSTTSGGPETQFF. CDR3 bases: TGTGCCAGCAGCACGACTAGCGGGGGGCCAGAGACCCAGTTCTTC.

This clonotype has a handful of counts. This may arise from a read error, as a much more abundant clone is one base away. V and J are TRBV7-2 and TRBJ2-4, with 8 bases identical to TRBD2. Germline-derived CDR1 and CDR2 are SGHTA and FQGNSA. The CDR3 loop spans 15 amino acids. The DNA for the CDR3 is TGTGCCGGCAGCGCCGGGGGGGGGACCAAAAACATTCAGTACTTC. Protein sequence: CAGSAGGGTKNIQYF.

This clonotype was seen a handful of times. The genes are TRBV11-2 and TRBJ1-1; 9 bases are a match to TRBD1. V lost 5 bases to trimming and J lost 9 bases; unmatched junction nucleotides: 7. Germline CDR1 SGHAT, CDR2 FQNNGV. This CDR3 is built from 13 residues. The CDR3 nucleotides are TGTGCCAGCAGCATGGACAGGGGCGTTAAAGCTTTCTTT. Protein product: CASSMDRGVKAFF.

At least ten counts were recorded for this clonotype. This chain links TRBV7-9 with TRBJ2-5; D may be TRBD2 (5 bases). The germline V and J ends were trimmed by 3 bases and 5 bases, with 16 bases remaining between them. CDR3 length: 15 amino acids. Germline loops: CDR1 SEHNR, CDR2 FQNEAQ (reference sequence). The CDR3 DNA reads TGTGCCAGCAGCTTCTCGTCGGGCCGAGGGGAGACCCAGTACTTC. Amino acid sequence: CASSFSSGRGETQYF.

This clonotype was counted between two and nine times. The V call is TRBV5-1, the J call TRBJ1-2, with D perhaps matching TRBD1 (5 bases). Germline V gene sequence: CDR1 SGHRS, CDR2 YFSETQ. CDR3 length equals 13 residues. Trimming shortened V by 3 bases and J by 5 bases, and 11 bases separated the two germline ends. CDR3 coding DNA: TGCGCCAGCAGCTCCGGGGGTCGATATGGCTACACCTTC. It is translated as CASSSGGRYGYTF.

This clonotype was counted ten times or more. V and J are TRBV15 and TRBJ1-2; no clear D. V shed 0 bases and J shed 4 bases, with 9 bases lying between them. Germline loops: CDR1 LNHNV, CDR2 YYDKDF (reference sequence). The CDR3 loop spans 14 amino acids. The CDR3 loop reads CATSRETRIYGYTF. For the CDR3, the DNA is TGTGCCACCAGCAGAGAAACCAGGATCTATGGCTACACCTTC.

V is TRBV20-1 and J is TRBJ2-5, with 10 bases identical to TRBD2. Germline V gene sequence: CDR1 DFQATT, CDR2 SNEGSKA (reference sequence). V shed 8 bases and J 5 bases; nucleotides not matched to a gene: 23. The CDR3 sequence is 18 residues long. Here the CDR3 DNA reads TGCAGTACCCGAAGGGCGGGTCTAGCGGGGGTCTTAGGGGAGACCCAGTACTTC. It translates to CSTRRAGLAGVLGETQYF.

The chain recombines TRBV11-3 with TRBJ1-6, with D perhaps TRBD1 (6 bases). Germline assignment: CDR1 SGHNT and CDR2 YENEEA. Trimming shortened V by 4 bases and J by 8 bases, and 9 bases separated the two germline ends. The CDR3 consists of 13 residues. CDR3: CASSSQGDSPLHF. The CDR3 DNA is TGTGCCAGCAGCTCACAGGGTGATTCACCCCTCCACTTT.

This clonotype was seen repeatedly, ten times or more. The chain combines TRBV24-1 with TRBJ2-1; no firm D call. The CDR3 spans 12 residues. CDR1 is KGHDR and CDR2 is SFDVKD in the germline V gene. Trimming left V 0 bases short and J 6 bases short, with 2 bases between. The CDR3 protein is CATSDLSNEQFF. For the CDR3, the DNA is TGTGCCACCAGTGATTTGAGCAATGAGCAGTTCTTC.

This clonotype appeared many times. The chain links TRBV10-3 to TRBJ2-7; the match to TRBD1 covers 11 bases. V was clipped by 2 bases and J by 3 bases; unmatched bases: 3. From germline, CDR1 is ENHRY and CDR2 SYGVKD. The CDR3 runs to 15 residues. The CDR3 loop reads CAISEEGQGVYEQYF. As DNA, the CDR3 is TGTGCCATCAGTGAGGAGGGACAGGGGGTCTACGAGCAGTACTTC.

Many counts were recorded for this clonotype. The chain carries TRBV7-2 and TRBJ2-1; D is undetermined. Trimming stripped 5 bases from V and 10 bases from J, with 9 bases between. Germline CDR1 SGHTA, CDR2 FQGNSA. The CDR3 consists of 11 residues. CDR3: CASSNSREQFF. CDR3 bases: TGTGCCAGCAGCAACAGCCGGGAGCAGTTCTTC.

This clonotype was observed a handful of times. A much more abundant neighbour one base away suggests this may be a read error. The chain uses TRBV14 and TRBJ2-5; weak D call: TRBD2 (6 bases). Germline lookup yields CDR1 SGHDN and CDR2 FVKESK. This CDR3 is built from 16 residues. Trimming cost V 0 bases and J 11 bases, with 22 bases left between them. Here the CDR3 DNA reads TGTGCCAGCAGCCAAGATCCCGGACGGGGTTGCGGGGAGCAGTACTTC. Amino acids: CASSQDPGRGCGEQYF. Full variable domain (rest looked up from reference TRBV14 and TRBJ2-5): EAGVTQFPSHSVIEKGQTVTLRCDPISGHDNLYWYRRVMGKEIKFLLHFVKESKQDESGMPNNRFLAERTGGTYSTLKVQPAELEDSGVYFCASSQDPGRGCGEQYFGPGTRLLVL.

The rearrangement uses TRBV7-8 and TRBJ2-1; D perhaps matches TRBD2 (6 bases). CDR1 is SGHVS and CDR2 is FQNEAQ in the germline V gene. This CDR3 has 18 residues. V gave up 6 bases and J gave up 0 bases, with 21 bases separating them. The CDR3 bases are TGTGCCAGCAGGACCCGGGGGTCACGATCAAGCTCCTACAATGAGCAGTTCTTC. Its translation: CASRTRGSRSSSYNEQFF.

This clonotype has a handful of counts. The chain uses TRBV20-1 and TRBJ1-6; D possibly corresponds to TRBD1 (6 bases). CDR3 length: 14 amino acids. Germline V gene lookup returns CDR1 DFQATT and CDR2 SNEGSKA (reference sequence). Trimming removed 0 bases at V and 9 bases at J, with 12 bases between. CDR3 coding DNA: TGCAGTGCTAGAGATGAGACAGGAACTTCACCCCTCCACTTT. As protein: CSARDETGTSPLHF.

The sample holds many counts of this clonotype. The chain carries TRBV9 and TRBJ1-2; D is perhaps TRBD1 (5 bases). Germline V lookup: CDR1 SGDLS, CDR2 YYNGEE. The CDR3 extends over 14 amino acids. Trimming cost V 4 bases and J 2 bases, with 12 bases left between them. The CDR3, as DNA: TGTGCCAGCAGCCCTATTGGGGGGAACTATGGCTACACCTTC. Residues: CASSPIGGNYGYTF.

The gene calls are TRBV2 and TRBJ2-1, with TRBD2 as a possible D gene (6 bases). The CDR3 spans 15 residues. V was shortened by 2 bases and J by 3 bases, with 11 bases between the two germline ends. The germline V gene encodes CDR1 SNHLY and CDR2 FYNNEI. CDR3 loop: CASSEMGTDYNEQFF. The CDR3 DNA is TGTGCCAGCAGTGAAATGGGGACTGACTACAATGAGCAGTTCTTC.